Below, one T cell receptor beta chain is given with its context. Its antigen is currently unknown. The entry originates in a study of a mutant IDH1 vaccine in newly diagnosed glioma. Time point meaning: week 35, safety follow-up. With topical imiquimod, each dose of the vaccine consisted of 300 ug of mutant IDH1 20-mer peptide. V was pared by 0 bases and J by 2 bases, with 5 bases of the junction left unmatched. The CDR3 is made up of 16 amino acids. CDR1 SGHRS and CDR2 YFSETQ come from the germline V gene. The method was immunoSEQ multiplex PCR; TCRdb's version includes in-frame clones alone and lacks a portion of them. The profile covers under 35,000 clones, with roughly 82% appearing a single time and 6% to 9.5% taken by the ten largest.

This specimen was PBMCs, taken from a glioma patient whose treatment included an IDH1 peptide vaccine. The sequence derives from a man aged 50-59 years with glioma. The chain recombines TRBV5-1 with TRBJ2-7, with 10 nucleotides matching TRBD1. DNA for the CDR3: TGCGCCAGCAGCTTGGGGTCCGGGACAGGGGCCTACGAGCAGTACTTC. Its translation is CASSLGSGTGAYEQYF.